This T cell receptor (beta chain) originates from a study of patients and donors after allogeneic stem cell transplantation (dated by TCRdb to the early 2020s). Receptor libraries were prepared by RT-PCR. Sequencing was carried out with a NextSeq 550. TCRdb reprocessed the public reads (quality trimming at Q25 with fastp, clone calling with MiXCR) and kept in-frame beta chains. Rows matching on CDR3 protein sequence are summarized as one entry with the most common DNA and genes. Within this sample are 110,000 or so distinct CDR3 sequences, with approximately 40% of them counted one time only. The top ten clonotypes cover around 25% of the sample. Relative to germline, V is 3 bases shorter and J is 7 bases shorter, with 13 bases between their ends. CDR1 is given as LGHNA and CDR2 as YNFKEQ, both from the germline V gene. Including the terminal cysteine and phenylalanine, the CDR3 comprises 15 residues. Only the CDR3 region is kept as DNA, spanning 45 bases read in frame from base 1.

Concerning this clonotype itself: Its antigen remains unidentified. There are no base qualities to consult, and no much larger clone falls within one base.

The rearrangement combines TRBV4-2 with TRBJ1-6; the D region possibly corresponds to TRBD1 (5 bases align). The receptor's source is a human donor who was either an allogeneic HSCT recipient or a stem cell or donor lymphocyte infusion donor (not recorded which). It is not recorded whose cells these are; they may come from a transplant donor. Source material: blood, either unsorted or a sorted T cell fraction (not recorded which). In nucleotide form, the sequence is TGTGCCAGCAGCCAGGTCGCAGGGACCAATTCACCCCTCCACTTT. The resulting protein is CASSQVAGTNSPLHF.